Here is one TCR beta chain with its context. CDR1 SGHDT and CDR2 YYEEEE come from the germline V gene. The CDR3 covers 14 residues. The trim removed 1 base at V and 6 bases at J, leaving 6 bases unmatched. The data originate from a study of blood T cell repertoires in COVID-19. Under the authors' procedure: Amplification with reference gene primers provided the estimates of nucleated cell counts. Data came from immunoSEQ multiplex PCR; TCRdb stores just in-frame clones and leaves some out. V, J and clone size reflect that table, while D and trimming were determined from the DNA. The table lists more than 250,000 clones, about 87% of them singletons, with roughly 5.3% in the top ten.

The chain employs TRBV5-6 and TRBJ2-7; 8 nucleotides agree with TRBD1. This TCR was sampled from a woman younger than 45 who had recovered from COVID-19. Specimen: PBMCs or T cells enriched from blood (not recorded which). The CDR3 spells CASSLTGGTGEQYF. The DNA for the CDR3 is TGTGCCAGCAGCTTGACAGGGGGAACTGGCGAGCAGTACTTC.